The 23 T cell receptor beta chains presented below share a single source sample, sequenced in a study of blood T cell repertoires in COVID-19 (dated by TCRdb to the early 2020s). The library was made by the immunoSEQ multiplex PCR assay. Here the immuneACCESS table is served through TCRdb, limited to in-frame sequences with V and J called. Missing clones are a known gap in these copies; in checked studies unresolved V genes cover under half, and the rest lacks a known reason. Present in this sample are more than 85,000 clones, around nine tenths of which were seen just once. The ten largest clones add up to 1.7% of the sample. The sequencing input was peripheral blood. The receptor set was obtained from a man in his sixties with acute or convalescent COVID-19.

This chain links TRBV7-9 with TRBJ1-2; a weak D match, TRBD1 (6 bases). CDR3 length: 16 residues. Germline V gene data show CDR1 as SEHNR and CDR2 as FQNEAQ (reference sequence). Trimming removed 5 bases at V and 1 base at J, with 17 bases between. The CDR3 DNA sequence: TGTGCCAGCAGCCGTAGTACGACAGGCCTTAACTATGGCTACACCTTC. It is translated as CASSRSTTGLNYGYTF.

V and J are TRBV29-1 and TRBJ2-7, with TRBD2 matching over 9 bases. Losses at the gene ends were 8 bases for V and 4 bases for J; bases not matched to a gene: 6. In germline, CDR1 is SQVTM, CDR2 ANQGSEA. This CDR3 contains 12 residues. As DNA, the CDR3 is TGCAGCTGCCTGCGGGAGGGGTACGAGCAGTACTTC. As protein: CSCLREGYEQYF.

The J gene is TRBJ2-7, the V gene TRBV4-3; a weak D match, TRBD2 (5 bases). The germline V gene encodes CDR1 LGHNA and CDR2 YSLEER. The CDR3 contains 13 residues. Trimming stripped 4 bases from V and 2 bases from J, with 9 bases between. DNA of the CDR3: TGCGCCAGCAGCCGCGGGCCGGCCTACGAGCAGTACTTC. Translating gives CASSRGPAYEQYF.

V usage is TRBV6-4 and J usage is TRBJ2-3, with TRBD1 identical over 10 bases. Germline trimming cut 2 bases from V and 2 bases from J; bases unmatched to any gene: 7. CDR3 size: 17 residues. Per germline, CDR1 MRHNA and CDR2 SNTAGT. The CDR3 protein is CASSDPSGQGYTDTQYF. Written as DNA, the CDR3 is TGTGCCAGCAGTGACCCCTCGGGACAGGGGTACACAGATACGCAGTATTTT.

The sample holds one count of this clone. The chain is built from TRBV20-1 and TRBJ1-2; D remains ambiguous. V lost 3 bases to trimming and J lost 5 bases, with 4 bases between them. This CDR3 is built from 10 residues. Per the germline V gene, CDR1 is DFQATT and CDR2 is SNEGSKA (reference sequence). Here the CDR3 DNA reads TGCAGTGCTAGTTTATATGGCTACACCTTC. As protein: CSASLYGYTF.

The V and J genes are TRBV5-4 and TRBJ2-2; TRBD2 agrees at 15 bases. The germline V gene encodes CDR1 SGHNT and CDR2 YYREEE (reference sequence). The CDR3 contains 18 residues. J gave up 1 base and V 4 bases, and 5 bases lay outside the gene matches. CDR3 protein: CASSQGLAGGLNTGELFF. CDR3 bases: TGTGCCAGCAGCCAGGGACTAGCGGGGGGACTGAACACCGGGGAGCTGTTTTTT.

The chain combines TRBV7-6 with TRBJ2-3; D is possibly TRBD2 (5 bases). The CDR3 runs 16 residues. CDR1 and CDR2 from the germline V gene are SGHVS and FNYEAQ. V was trimmed by 5 bases and J by 2 bases, leaving 17 bases between them. The DNA for the CDR3 is TGTGCCAGCAGCCTGTATGGAGCGGATTCCACAGATACGCAGTATTTT. This codes for CASSLYGADSTDTQYF.

The chain recombines TRBV7-9 with TRBJ2-5, with TRBD2 matching over 7 bases. Per germline, CDR1 SEHNR and CDR2 FQNEAQ (reference sequence). The CDR3 spans 16 residues. V lost 3 bases and J lost 1; bases outside the gene matches: 8. The CDR3 reads CASSLAGDPLQETQYF. The CDR3 nucleotides are TGTGCCAGCAGCTTGGCGGGGGACCCTCTCCAAGAGACCCAGTACTTC.

V usage is TRBV12-5 and J usage is TRBJ2-5, with 9 bases fitting TRBD2. The V gene end was trimmed by 5 bases and the J gene end by 9 bases; junction bases not matched to a gene: 13. The CDR3 length is 15 residues. Germline values: CDR1 LGHNT, CDR2 FRNRAP. CDR3 sequence: CASGTDGVAGEAQYF. The CDR3 coding sequence is TGTGCTAGTGGTACCGACGGCGTAGCGGGAGAAGCCCAGTACTTC.

The genes are TRBV2 and TRBJ2-5; D might be TRBD2 (6 bases). Trimming removed 4 bases from V and 13 bases from J, with 16 bases in between. Germline lookup yields CDR1 SNHLY and CDR2 FYNNEI. This CDR3 has 12 amino acids. CDR3 sequence reads: CASSGLGNILYF. The CDR3 DNA follows: TGTGCCAGCAGTGGACTAGGGAACATTTTGTACTTC.

V and J are TRBV30 and TRBJ1-1; D unclear. The CDR3 covers 14 residues. CDR1 is GTSNPN and CDR2 is SVGIG in the germline V gene (reference sequence). The V end lost 0 bases, the J end lost 1 base, and 9 bases lay between the germline ends. Here the CDR3 DNA reads TGTGCCTGGAGTGTACGATGCAGGAACACTGAAGCTTTCTTT. Its protein is CAWSVRCRNTEAFF. Variable domain in full (rest from reference TRBV30 and TRBJ1-1): SQTIHQWPATLVQPVGSPLSLECTVEGTSNPNLYWYRQAAGRGLQLLFYSVGIGQISSEVPQNLSASRPQDRQFILSSKKLLLSDSGFYLCAWSVRCRNTEAFFGQGTRLTVV.

This chain uses TRBV6-6 with TRBJ2-7; D is undetermined. Germline values: CDR1 MNHNY, CDR2 SVGAGI (reference sequence). V was trimmed by 5 bases and J by 1 base, leaving 12 bases between them. The CDR3 is 14 amino acids. The CDR3 protein is CASSPVAASYEQYF. DNA for the CDR3: TGTGCCAGCAGTCCCGTCGCGGCGTCCTACGAGCAGTACTTC.

The J gene is TRBJ2-7, the V gene TRBV4-3; tentatively, D is TRBD1 (6 bases). The germline V gene encodes CDR1 LGHNA and CDR2 YSLEER. Trimming took off 0 bases at V and 0 bases at J, with 9 bases between the two ends. This CDR3 region has 15 residues. CDR3 amino acids: CASSQDQGSSYEQYF. In DNA, the CDR3 is TGCGCCAGCAGCCAAGACCAGGGGTCCTCCTACGAGCAGTACTTC.

The chain has TRBV5-1 and TRBJ2-5, with D unresolved. Germline CDR1 SGHRS, CDR2 YFSETQ. This CDR3 has 13 amino acids. V was shortened by 0 bases and J by 5 bases, with 8 bases between the two germline ends. The CDR3 DNA is TGCGCCAGCAGCTTGGACCCCGCGGAGACCCAGTACTTC. This encodes CASSLDPAETQYF. Full variable domain (rest looked up from reference TRBV5-1 and TRBJ2-5): KAGVTQTPRYLIKTRGQQVTLSCSPISGHRSVSWYQQTPGQGLQFLFEYFSETQRNKGNFPGRFSGRQFSNSRSEMNVSTLELGDSALYLCASSLDPAETQYFGPGTRLLVL.

This clone was recorded a few times. The V call is TRBV6-5, the J call TRBJ2-1; the D gene is possibly TRBD1 (6 bases). This CDR3 region has 13 residues. The ends were cut back, 6 bases at V and 6 bases at J, with 12 bases in the middle. The germline gives CDR1 MNHEY, CDR2 SVGAGI. The CDR3 nucleotides are TGTGCCAGCAGCCAGGACAGTCGCAATGAGCAGTTCTTC. Translating it yields CASSQDSRNEQFF.

The chain is built from TRBV4-1 and TRBJ2-1; no clear D gene. Per the germline V gene, CDR1 is MGHRA and CDR2 is YSYEKL. The CDR3 extends over 12 amino acids. V gave up 1 base and J gave up 9 bases, with 7 bases separating them. CDR3 coding DNA: TGCGCCAGCAGCCAAGCGATCGGTGAGCAGTTCTTC. This codes for CASSQAIGEQFF.

This chain connects TRBV25-1 to TRBJ1-4; 8 bases are a match to TRBD1. V lost 3 bases and J lost 8; bases outside the gene matches: 8. The CDR3 has 15 residues. Germline loops: CDR1 MGHDK, CDR2 SYGVNS. This chain's CDR3 is CASSDYRGGGEKLFF. The CDR3 DNA reads as TGTGCCAGCAGTGACTACAGGGGGGGAGGAGAAAAACTGTTTTTT.

The rearrangement links TRBV24-1 to TRBJ2-5, with a weak D call TRBD1 (5 bases). The germline CDR1 and CDR2 sequences are KGHDR and SFDVKD. The CDR3 is made up of 14 amino acids. Trimming removed 0 bases from V and 5 bases from J, with 9 bases in between. CDR3 sequence (DNA): TGTGCCACCAGTGATTTGAGGGGTTGGGAGACCCAGTACTTC. This codes for CATSDLRGWETQYF.

Details on this clone: The same CDR3 can be traced to other DNA sequences in this sample. The chain has TRBV3-1 (or the pseudogene TRBV3-2) and TRBJ2-7, with a tentative D call TRBD2 (5 bases). Trimming pared 0 bases from V and 6 bases from J, leaving 9 bases between. Germline CDR1 reads LGHDT; CDR2 reads YNNKEL (reference sequence). The CDR3 runs to 13 residues. CDR3 in DNA: TGTGCCAGCAGCCAAGATGGCGGGTCCGAGCAGTACTTC. Encoded protein: CASSQDGGSEQYF.

The CDR3 DNA reads TGTGCCAGCACCTCTGAGGCAACTAATGAAAAACTGTTTTTT. Translated, it gives CASTSEATNEKLFF. The rearrangement joins TRBV11-3 to TRBJ1-4; no clear D. Germline CDR1 is SGHNT and CDR2 is YENEEA. Trimming removed 7 bases from V and 0 bases from J, with 9 bases in between. This CDR3 contains 14 residues.

V and J are TRBV19 and TRBJ2-7, with a weak D call TRBD2 (5 bases). Between the trimmed V and J ends, which lost 3 bases and 2 bases, there was a span of 14 bases. Per germline, CDR1 LNHDA and CDR2 SQIVND (reference sequence). This CDR3 contains 15 residues. DNA for the CDR3: TGTGCCAGTAGTATTTTCAAGTTCGGGGCCTACGAGCAGTACTTC. Protein sequence: CASSIFKFGAYEQYF. Complete variable domain (other parts from reference TRBV19 and TRBJ2-7): DGGITQSPKYLFRKEGQNVTLSCEQNLNHDAMYWYRQDPGQGLRLIYYSQIVNDFQKGDIAEGYSVSREKKESFPLTVTSAQKNPTAFYLCASSIFKFGAYEQYFGPGTRLTVT.

The gene calls are TRBV7-9 and TRBJ2-1; 8 bases line up with TRBD2. CDR3 length: 15 residues. The V and J ends lost 5 bases and 6 bases, in that order; junction bases with no gene match: 9. Germline V gene sequence: CDR1 SEHNR, CDR2 FQNEAQ (reference sequence). The CDR3 is CASSPPFREGNEQFF. CDR3 DNA: TGTGCCAGCAGCCCCCCTTTTCGGGAGGGCAATGAGCAGTTCTTC.

This chain links TRBV27 with TRBJ1-1; perhaps TRBD1 as D (6 bases). The CDR3 contains 13 residues. CDR1 is MNHEY and CDR2 is SMNVEV in the germline V gene (reference sequence). The V end was cut by 6 bases, the J end by 5 bases, with 13 bases between. CDR3 sequence (DNA): TGTGCCAGCAGAAACAGGGTGGGGACTGAAGCTTTCTTT. Its translation: CASRNRVGTEAFF.